Listed below are T cell receptor beta chains from one sample, sequenced in a study of T-cell reconstitution after alpha-beta-depleted transplantation in children. TCRdb reanalysed the PCR reads using MiXCR and keeps one entry per CDR3 protein. This table holds 900,000 or so distinct CDR3 sequences, about 15% found once. The sample was PBMCs, mostly from graft donor cells, taken 360 days after TCRalphabeta/CD19-depleted stem cell transplant. The receptor set was obtained from a male patient between 10 and 17 years old who had a stem cell transplant for acute lymphoblastic leukemia, so the T cells may come from the graft donor. Each CDR3 is given with its conserved first and last residue. A D gene is named only where the DNA matches it firmly. Size is omitted from some rows. Given values are once, few, many or a class for expanded clones.

j_gene	v_gene	d_gene	abundance	CDR3aa	CDR3nt
TRBJ2-7	TRBV12-3/TRBV12-4	.	few	CASSKPFHSYEQYF	TGTGCCAGCAGTAAACCCTTTCACTCCTACGAGCAGTACTTC
TRBJ1-1	TRBV7-6	.	.	CASSPGGGEAFF	TGTGCCAGCAGCCCCGGGGGAGGGGAAGCTTTCTTT
TRBJ2-7	TRBV10-2	TRBD2	.	CASSEGIAGFDEQYF	TGCGCCAGCAGTGAGGGGATAGCGGGATTCGACGAGCAGTACTTC
TRBJ1-1	TRBV7-8	.	.	CATGRTVNTEAFF	TGTGCCACCGGCCGCACAGTGAACACTGAAGCTTTCTTT
TRBJ2-5	TRBV20-1	.	.	CSARLGEALQETQYF	TGCAGTGCTAGATTGGGGGAGGCTCTCCAAGAGACCCAGTACTTC
TRBJ2-7	TRBV2	TRBD1	.	CAGQGLVDEQYF	TGTGCCGGACAGGGTCTGGTCGACGAGCAGTACTTC
TRBJ2-3	TRBV3-1	TRBD2	.	CASSPSGSWVSTDTQYF	TGTGCCAGCAGTCCAAGCGGGAGTTGGGTTAGCACAGATACGCAGTATTTT
TRBJ2-3	TRBV7-3	.	.	CASSFRMSTDTQYF	TGTGCCAGCAGCTTTAGGATGTCCACAGATACGCAGTATTTT
TRBJ1-1	TRBV11-2	.	.	CASSLHKGIWITEAFF	TGTGCCAGCAGCTTACATAAAGGGATATGGATCACTGAAGCTTTCTTT
TRBJ2-7	TRBV4-1	.	few	CASSQEDRELDEQYF	TGCGCCAGCAGCCAAGAGGACCGGGAGTTGGACGAGCAGTACTTC
TRBJ1-1	TRBV5-1	TRBD1	.	CASSLMTGPSTEAFF	TGCGCCAGCAGCTTGATGACAGGGCCGAGCACTGAAGCTTTCTTT
TRBJ2-7	TRBV6-5	TRBD1	many	CASSSTGARKYF	TGTGCCAGCAGTTCGACAGGGGCCAGGAAGTACTTC
TRBJ2-1	TRBV5-1	TRBD2	.	CASARLAGGPWNEQFF	TGCGCCAGCGCCAGGCTAGCGGGAGGGCCTTGGAATGAGCAGTTCTTC
TRBJ2-5	TRBV12-3/TRBV12-4	.	.	CASRGRRDQETQYF	TGTGCCAGCAGGGGGAGACGGGACCAAGAGACCCAGTACTTC
TRBJ2-2	TRBV7-6	.	.	CASTPGGPGELFF	TGTGCCAGCACTCCGGGGGGCCCCGGGGAGCTGTTTTTT
TRBJ1-2	TRBV11-2	.	once	CASSLEGRGNYGYTF	TGTGCCAGCAGCTTGGAGGGGCGGGGAAACTATGGCTACACCTTC
TRBJ2-7	TRBV5-1	.	few	CASSLASGGQTYEQYF	TGCGCCAGCAGCTTGGCCTCGGGGGGACAGACCTACGAGCAGTACTTC
TRBJ2-1	TRBV7-3	TRBD2	.	CASSPLAGPNNEQFF	TGTGCCAGCAGCCCTCTAGCGGGCCCAAACAATGAGCAGTTCTTC
TRBJ1-1	TRBV5-4	.	many	CASSAGPWEGNTEAFF	TGTGCCAGCAGCGCGGGTCCATGGGAGGGCAACACTGAAGCTTTCTTT
TRBJ2-5	TRBV29-1	TRBD2	.	CSVGAGVPETQYF	TGCAGCGTTGGAGCGGGAGTCCCGGAGACCCAGTACTTC
TRBJ2-7	TRBV5-6	.	many	CASSFGDYTYEQYF	TGTGCCAGCAGCTTTGGGGATTACACCTACGAGCAGTACTTC